These 4 T cell receptor beta chains originate from one sample sequenced in a study of Graves' ophthalmopathy and Graves' hyperthyroidism (dated by TCRdb to between 2017 and 2018). TCRdb shows the sequencer as Illumina HiSeq 2000. For repertoire sequencing, TCR beta CDR3 regions were amplified from RNA transcripts. HTBI primers and the Qiagen OneStep RT-PCR kit were used in a first-round RT-PCR, which was followed by a second-round multiplex PCR, size selection and purification. TCRdb reprocessed the public reads (quality trimming at Q25 with fastp, clone calling with MiXCR) and kept in-frame beta chains. Duplicate CDR3 protein sequences are folded into a single record with the most common DNA and genes. A total of approximately 210,000 distinct CDR3 sequences appear in this sample, about 22% of them only once. Roughly 39% of the sample lies in the top ten. Sequencing used peripheral blood. These receptors were taken from a woman between 50 and 59 years old with Graves' ophthalmopathy. Donor details come from another sample of the same person, matched by shared clones.

This chain links TRBV6-1 with TRBJ2-7; 11 bases are a match to TRBD2. Germline-derived CDR1 and CDR2 are MNHNS and SASEGT. The V and J ends lost 8 bases and 7 bases, in that order; junction bases with no gene match: 7. This CDR3 region has 13 residues. CDR3 protein: CASWGLAEGEQYF. CDR3 sequence (DNA): TGTGCCAGCTGGGGACTAGCGGAAGGAGAGCAGTACTTC.

At least ten counts were recorded for this clonotype. The rearrangement links TRBV28 to TRBJ1-6, with D possibly TRBD1 on 6 matching bases. The germline V gene has CDR1 MDHEN and CDR2 SYDVKM. Trimming removed 8 bases at V and 9 bases at J, with 20 bases between. The CDR3 has 15 residues. This CDR3 is CASGRPGALGSPLHF. CDR3 in DNA: TGTGCCAGCGGTCGCCCGGGGGCCTTGGGTTCACCCCTCCACTTT. Full variable domain (remainder filled in from reference TRBV28 and TRBJ1-6): DVKVTQSSRYLVKRTGEKVFLECVQDMDHENMFWYRQDPGLGLRLIYFSYDVKMKEKGDIPEGYSVSREKKERFSLILESASTNQTSMYLCASGRPGALGSPLHFGNGTRLTVT.

In this sample, this clonotype turned up many times. The genes are TRBV20-1 and TRBJ2-5; 11 bases fit TRBD2. Germline-derived CDR1 and CDR2 are DFQATT and SNEGSKA (reference sequence). The CDR3 has 16 residues. V shed 4 bases, J shed 0 bases, and the junction held 7 bases outside the gene matches. The CDR3: CSATPGTSGDQETQYF. The CDR3 nucleotides are TGCAGTGCTACCCCAGGGACTAGCGGAGACCAAGAGACCCAGTACTTC.

In regard to this clonotype: This may be a read error, as it is one base from a much larger clone. The rearrangement joins TRBV29-1 to TRBJ2-5; D ambiguous. V was trimmed by 8 bases and J by 2 bases, leaving 15 bases between them. This CDR3 has 13 amino acids. From germline, CDR1 is SQVTM and CDR2 ANQGSEA. CDR3: CSCQLFQQETQYF. CDR3 coding DNA: TGCAGCTGTCAACTTTTTCAGCAAGAGACCCAGTACTTC.